One T cell receptor (beta chain) is described in this entry. Its recognized antigen is unknown. Per-base qualities were not stored, and no clone one base away is much larger. The same CDR3 arises from other DNA sequences in this sample as well. The entry originates in a study of Ad26.COV2.S vaccination and SARS-CoV-2 variants (dated by TCRdb to the early 2020s). Concerning the study at large: Donors in the vaccine arm were drawn from COV1001, a phase I-IIa trial of Ad26.COV2.S in healthy adults that was multicentre, randomized, double-blind and placebo-controlled. A total of about 30 samples were included in the TCR-sequenced set, comprising roughly 19 Ad26.COV2.S vaccine recipients, 5 placebo recipients and 8 SARS-CoV-2 convalescent individuals. TCRbeta repertoire sequencing was used to assess the specificity and breadth of SARS-CoV-2-reactive T cell receptors after Ad26.COV2.S vaccination. Blinding of investigators to trial group allocation was maintained during experiments and outcome assessment. Trial participants were randomized into five groups of five: low-dose or high-dose Ad26.COV2.S given once or twice, or placebo on both occasions. Ad26.COV2.S was administered intramuscularly at 5 x 10^10 or 1 x 10^11 viral particles, either as a single shot or as two shots given 56 days apart. Paper-wide results and their limitations: The study was not powered for comparison of responses between vaccine doses or regimens. The authors noted that total T cell responses may have been underestimated by the TCR breadth and depth analyses. Comparable non-spike TCR breadth was observed between vaccine and placebo recipients, consistent with only spike being contained in the vaccine. Compared with placebo recipients, Ad26.COV2.S recipients showed higher spike-specific TCR breadth (P = 0.0014). Substantial breadth of spike-specific CD8+ and CD4+ T cell responses was reported after vaccination.

Per the germline V gene, SGHTA is the CDR1 and FQGNSA is the CDR2. Measured from the cysteine to the phenylalanine, the CDR3 is 15 residues long. Only CDR3 DNA is held: 45 bases, read in frame from base 1. V is pruned by 4 bases and J by 2 bases, leaving 2 bases of the junction without a gene match. TCRbeta CDR3 regions were sequenced with the immunoSEQ Assay. After extraction, genomic DNA underwent amplification by bias-controlled multiplex PCR, followed by high-throughput sequencing. In the authors' own workflow: To quantify the absolute abundance of every unique TCRbeta CDR3 region, sequences were collapsed and filtered. T cell fraction was estimated by normalization of TCRbeta template counts to usable DNA, with usable DNA being measured through amplification of reference genes present in all nucleated cells. Repertoire TCRs were annotated as SARS-CoV-2-specific by exact matching of V gene, CDR3 amino acid sequence and J gene to a known reactive TCR set. The reference SARS-CoV-2 TCR set was obtained from MIRA and was filtered for enrichment in COVID-19-positive ImmuneCODE repertoires, whereby public or cross-reactive TCRs were removed. Using the MIRA antigens, annotated TCRs were further analysed by specific ORF or by position within an ORF. Breadth was defined as the number of annotated unique rearrangements divided by the total number of unique productive rearrangements, and depth was defined as the summed frequency of the annotated unique rearrangements. Group comparisons of TCR breadth used two-sided Wilcoxon rank-sum tests. TCRdb mirrors the immuneACCESS table, restricted to in-frame sequences. Some clones are absent from its copies; in checked studies, under half trace to an unresolved V gene, and the reason for the others is unknown. V and J calls and clone size follow that table, whereas D and trimming were derived from the DNA. The sample data list under 500,000 clones, and about nine tenths of these were observed just once. The ten largest clones represent roughly 1.7% of the sample.

Reading the label with the study, this specimen's treatment or condition is: some 19 received Ad26.COV2.S at low or high dose, single or two shots; a few received placebo; per-sample allocation not given. For vaccine and placebo recipients, the sequenced repertoires came from samples collected on day 63 after the first injection. Between 29 July and 7 August 2020, Cohort 1b enrolled fewer than 30 adults aged 18-55 years at one site in Boston, USA. As a vaccine, Ad26.COV2.S was a replication-incompetent adenovirus type 26 vector that expressed a prefusion-stabilized SARS-CoV-2 spike protein derived from the original Wuhan strain.

The chain is assembled from TRBV7-2 and TRBJ2-7, with TRBD2 matching 13 junction bases. The sequence came from a person aged 18-65 years who received the Ad26.COV2.S COVID-19 vaccine or a placebo. Sequencing was performed on peripheral blood, taken in a trial of Ad26.COV2.S vaccine versus placebo. The nucleotides are TGTGCCAGCAGCTCCACTAGCGGGGGGGCCTACGAGCAGTACTTC. This yields the protein CASSSTSGGAYEQYF.